Listed below are T cell receptor beta chains from one sample, sequenced in a study of blood T cell repertoires in COVID-19. The table came from immunoSEQ multiplex PCR; TCRdb's copy has only in-frame clones and leaves some out. The sample has approximately 190,000 clones; less than 90% are singletons. The specimen was peripheral blood. The origin of the receptors is a woman in her thirties or forties with acute or convalescent COVID-19. CDR3s include the opening cysteine and the closing phenylalanine or tryptophan. Fields, in order: V gene, clone size, J gene, D gene, CDR3 DNA, CDR3 protein. The D gene is left open where the match is weak. Clone size appears in some rows only: once, few, many, or a class for an expanded clone.

V gene: TRBV6-5; clone size: -; J gene: TRBJ2-3; D gene: TRBD1; CDR3 DNA: TGTGCCAGCAGTTACGCGGGACAGGGAACAGATACGCAGTATTTT; CDR3 protein: CASSYAGQGTDTQYF
V gene: TRBV30; clone size: few; J gene: TRBJ1-6; D gene: TRBD1; CDR3 DNA: TGTGCCTGGAGTGTCTGGACAGGGGTGCGCAATTCACCCCTCCACTTT; CDR3 protein: CAWSVWTGVRNSPLHF
V gene: TRBV28; clone size: -; J gene: TRBJ2-1; D gene: TRBD2; CDR3 DNA: TGTGCCAGCAGCCCCTCGAGCCGGGGCCGGGGGCTAGCGGGAGGCCGAGAGCAGTTCTTC; CDR3 protein: CASSPSSRGRGLAGGREQFF
V gene: TRBV4-2; clone size: -; J gene: TRBJ2-5; D gene: -; CDR3 DNA: TGTGCCAGCAGCCAGGGGTATACAAGGGGGGGGACCCAGTACTTC; CDR3 protein: CASSQGYTRGGTQYF
V gene: TRBV5-5; clone size: -; J gene: TRBJ2-2; D gene: TRBD2; CDR3 DNA: TGTGCCAGCAGGCCCCATCCCTCGGGACTAGCGCCGAACACCGGGGAGCTGTTTTTT; CDR3 protein: CASRPHPSGLAPNTGELFF
V gene: TRBV27; clone size: -; J gene: TRBJ1-1; D gene: -; CDR3 DNA: TGTGCCAGCAGCCCACTTGGGAACACTGAAGCTTTCTTT; CDR3 protein: CASSPLGNTEAFF
V gene: TRBV10-2; clone size: -; J gene: TRBJ1-5; D gene: -; CDR3 DNA: TGCGCCAGCACCGGACAGTTTGCACAGCCCCAGCATTTT; CDR3 protein: CASTGQFAQPQHF
V gene: TRBV27; clone size: -; J gene: TRBJ1-5; D gene: -; CDR3 DNA: TGTGCCAGCAGCCGGGGTAGCAATCAGCCCCAGCATTTT; CDR3 protein: CASSRGSNQPQHF
V gene: TRBV27; clone size: -; J gene: TRBJ2-7; D gene: TRBD2; CDR3 DNA: TGTGCCAGCTCTTATACAGTGGCTAGCGGGAGCTACGAGCAGTACTTC; CDR3 protein: CASSYTVASGSYEQYF
V gene: TRBV10-3; clone size: -; J gene: TRBJ2-7; D gene: TRBD1; CDR3 DNA: TGTGCCATGCAAAAGGGCGGCACAGGGGGCCACGAGCAGTACTTC; CDR3 protein: CAMQKGGTGGHEQYF
V gene: TRBV5-6; clone size: -; J gene: TRBJ1-6; D gene: TRBD1; CDR3 DNA: TGTGCCAGCAGCGGAGGACAGGGGCGGAAAGCCCTCCACTTT; CDR3 protein: CASSGGQGRKALHF
V gene: TRBV28; clone size: -; J gene: TRBJ1-1; D gene: TRBD1; CDR3 DNA: TGTGCCAGCACCCCACCCGGGACAGGGATGAACACTGAAGCTTTCTTT; CDR3 protein: CASTPPGTGMNTEAFF
V gene: TRBV30; clone size: -; J gene: TRBJ1-2; D gene: TRBD1; CDR3 DNA: TGTGCCTGGAGAGAGGACAGGGGCAGTAACTATGGCTACACCTTC; CDR3 protein: CAWREDRGSNYGYTF
V gene: TRBV7-9; clone size: -; J gene: TRBJ1-6; D gene: -; CDR3 DNA: TGTGCCAGCTCCGTCGGAGACTCCTATAATTCACCCCTCCACTTT; CDR3 protein: CASSVGDSYNSPLHF
V gene: TRBV18; clone size: few; J gene: TRBJ2-7; D gene: -; CDR3 DNA: TGTGCCAGCTCACCATACAGCCAGGGATACGAGCAGTACTTC; CDR3 protein: CASSPYSQGYEQYF
V gene: TRBV30; clone size: -; J gene: TRBJ2-7; D gene: -; CDR3 DNA: TGTGCCTGGAGTTTGCAGAACTACGAGCAGTACTTC; CDR3 protein: CAWSLQNYEQYF
V gene: TRBV5-5; clone size: -; J gene: TRBJ1-5; D gene: TRBD1; CDR3 DNA: TGTGCCAGCAGCCCCACGGACAGGGGGCGCAATCAGCCCCAGCATTTT; CDR3 protein: CASSPTDRGRNQPQHF
V gene: TRBV12-3/TRBV12-4; clone size: -; J gene: TRBJ1-2; D gene: -; CDR3 DNA: TGTGCCAGCGGATCAGGATCCTATGGCTACACCTTC; CDR3 protein: CASGSGSYGYTF
V gene: TRBV30; clone size: -; J gene: TRBJ2-3; D gene: TRBD2; CDR3 DNA: TGTGCCTGGAGCCCCGTCCCGGGACTAGCGGAGAGACCCACAGATACGCAGTATTTT; CDR3 protein: CAWSPVPGLAERPTDTQYF
V gene: TRBV7-2; clone size: -; J gene: TRBJ2-1; D gene: -; CDR3 DNA: TGTGCCAGCAGCCACCCCCAGCGCTACAATGAGCAGTTCTTC; CDR3 protein: CASSHPQRYNEQFF
V gene: TRBV5-1; clone size: -; J gene: TRBJ2-1; D gene: TRBD2; CDR3 DNA: TGCGCCAGCAGTTCAACTAGCGGCTACAATGAGCAGTTCTTC; CDR3 protein: CASSSTSGYNEQFF
V gene: TRBV28; clone size: -; J gene: TRBJ1-1; D gene: -; CDR3 DNA: TGTGCCAGCAGTTTAGCCACAGGGAGGGCAAACACTGAAGCTTTCTTT; CDR3 protein: CASSLATGRANTEAFF
V gene: TRBV24-1; clone size: -; J gene: TRBJ1-2; D gene: TRBD1; CDR3 DNA: TGTGCCACCAGTGATTTGTACAGGGGGTACGGCTACACCTTC; CDR3 protein: CATSDLYRGYGYTF
V gene: TRBV6-2/TRBV6-3; clone size: once; J gene: TRBJ2-6; D gene: TRBD2; CDR3 DNA: TGTGCCAGCAGTTCCGGGGGGGCTGGGGCCAACGTCCTGACTTTC; CDR3 protein: CASSSGGAGANVLTF
V gene: TRBV11-3; clone size: -; J gene: TRBJ2-5; D gene: -; CDR3 DNA: TGTGCCAGCAGCTTCCTACGGGGAAAAGACGAGACCCAGTACTTC; CDR3 protein: CASSFLRGKDETQYF
V gene: TRBV27; clone size: once; J gene: TRBJ1-1; D gene: -; CDR3 DNA: TGTGCCAGCAGCCGACGGGGGTACACTGAAGCTTTCTTT; CDR3 protein: CASSRRGYTEAFF
V gene: TRBV5-1; clone size: -; J gene: TRBJ1-2; D gene: TRBD1; CDR3 DNA: TGCGCCAGCAGCTTCACCGGGACAGGGAGAGGCTACACCTTC; CDR3 protein: CASSFTGTGRGYTF
V gene: TRBV11-2; clone size: -; J gene: TRBJ1-1; D gene: -; CDR3 DNA: TGTGCCAGCGGACTGGAGAGCAGGAACACTGAAGCTTTCTTT; CDR3 protein: CASGLESRNTEAFF
V gene: TRBV7-9; clone size: few; J gene: TRBJ2-7; D gene: -; CDR3 DNA: TGTGCCAGCAGCTTAGCGGGAGTAAGTGAGCAGTACTTC; CDR3 protein: CASSLAGVSEQYF
V gene: TRBV19; clone size: -; J gene: TRBJ1-2; D gene: -; CDR3 DNA: TGTGCCAGTAGTATCGGCCAGGGTAACTATGGCTACACCTTC; CDR3 protein: CASSIGQGNYGYTF
V gene: TRBV6-2/TRBV6-3; clone size: -; J gene: TRBJ2-7; D gene: TRBD2; CDR3 DNA: TGTGCCAGCAGTTACTCGATTTTTCGTCCTAGCGGGACGTCCTCCTACGAGCAGTACTTC; CDR3 protein: CASSYSIFRPSGTSSYEQYF
V gene: TRBV27; clone size: -; J gene: TRBJ2-7; D gene: TRBD1; CDR3 DNA: TGTGCCAGCAGTTTAATCCTCGGACAGGGGATGGACGAGCAGTACTTC; CDR3 protein: CASSLILGQGMDEQYF